Here is one T cell receptor (beta chain) with its context. Produced via immunoSEQ multiplex PCR; TCRdb's table is partial and in-frame only. The sample shows 2.3 million or so clones, 80% to 95% of them seen only once. Trimming took 5 bases from V and 4 from J, leaving 15 bases between them. The CDR3 covers 14 residues. Germline CDR1 and CDR2: KGHSH and LQKENI. The sample belongs to a study of shared clonotypes between healthy human individuals. Overall study: A few men and a couple of women, aged 18 to 49, were donors. Per donor, three plates held CD4 naive cells, three held CD4 memory, two held CD8 naive and one held CD8 memory.

This clonotype originated in a man aged 18 to 29 in good health. Some clones in this sample may be carry-over from other donors' samples. Sample: naive CD4+ T cells from PBMCs. The subset was: CD45RA+ positively selected. The V gene is TRBV18, the J gene TRBJ2-7; D possibly corresponds to TRBD2 (6 bases). The CDR3 sequence is CASSGGLQGYEQYF. The CDR3, as DNA: TGTGCCAGCTCAGGGGGACTCCAAGGGTACGAGCAGTACTTC.